These 28 T cell receptor beta chains originate from one sample sequenced in a study of cytomegalovirus exposure and HLA in healthy donors. PCR primers comprised 60 Vbeta and 13 Jbeta primers. Sequencing was performed with immunoSEQ multiplex PCR; in TCRdb, only in-frame clones are kept and a portion is missing. The table has tens of thousands of clones, about three quarters seen once. Input material: PBMCs. Every receptor here comes from a woman in her thirties or forties in good health and CMV-seropositive.

The rearrangement joins TRBV6-4 to TRBJ2-1, with D maybe TRBD2 (5 bases). This CDR3 is 15 amino acids long. V shed 6 bases and J shed 0 bases, with 12 bases lying between them. The germline V gene has CDR1 MRHNA and CDR2 SNTAGT. CDR3 loop: CASSPSGGSYNEQFF. In DNA, the CDR3 is TGTGCCAGCAGCCCCAGCGGAGGCTCCTACAATGAGCAGTTCTTC.

A note on this clone: Other DNA sequences in this specimen translate into the identical CDR3. The chain uses TRBV19 and TRBJ1-4; 7 nucleotides align to TRBD1. Germline trimming cut 4 bases from V and 5 bases from J; bases unmatched to any gene: 1. Germline CDR1 is LNHDA and CDR2 is SQIVND (reference sequence). The CDR3 length is 13 residues. The CDR3 loop is CASSKTGNEKLFF. The CDR3 bases are TGTGCCAGTAGTAAGACAGGGAATGAAAAACTGTTTTTT.

This clone was found a few times. The V call is TRBV7-9, the J call TRBJ1-1; D might be TRBD1 (5 bases). The germline gives CDR1 SEHNR, CDR2 FQNEAQ (reference sequence). Trimming removed 1 base from V and 8 bases from J, with 14 bases in between. The CDR3 has 14 amino acids. CDR3 DNA: TGTGCCAGCAGCTTAGAGGGCCCAGACAGCGAAGCTTTCTTT. Translated, it gives CASSLEGPDSEAFF.

The chain uses TRBV19 and TRBJ2-1; tentative D call: TRBD2 (6 bases). The germline gives CDR1 LNHDA, CDR2 SQIVND (reference sequence). V was pared by 6 bases and J by 0 bases, with 12 bases between. CDR3 length equals 15 residues. The CDR3 is CASSPGGSSYNEQFF. The DNA for the CDR3 is TGTGCCAGTAGCCCTGGAGGGAGCTCCTACAATGAGCAGTTCTTC.

The chain has TRBV11-2 and TRBJ2-7, with 13 bases lining up with TRBD2. The CDR3 covers 17 residues. The germline V gene has CDR1 SGHAT and CDR2 FQNNGV. The ends lost 3 bases at V and 4 bases at J; junction bases unmatched: 9. The CDR3 loop is CASSLGEGLAGEYEQYF. CDR3 sequence (DNA): TGTGCCAGCAGCTTGGGGGAAGGACTAGCGGGAGAGTACGAGCAGTACTTC.

This clone was found a few times. This sequence joins TRBV4-3 and TRBJ2-6, with a possible D match to TRBD2 (5 bases). CDR1 is LGHNA and CDR2 is YSLEER in the germline V gene. CDR3 length equals 14 residues. V dropped 4 bases and J dropped 3 bases, with 7 bases sitting between them. The CDR3 loop reads CASSRGDGANVLTF. The DNA of the CDR3 is TGCGCCAGCAGCCGGGGAGATGGGGCCAACGTCCTGACTTTC.

This clone was found a few times. J is TRBJ2-3 and V is TRBV19; TRBD2 aligns across 13 bases. Germline CDR1 is LNHDA and CDR2 is SQIVND (reference sequence). V was pared by 5 bases and J by 8 bases, with 7 bases of the junction left unmatched. This CDR3 region has 15 residues. In DNA form, the CDR3 reads TGTGCCAGTAGTGGACTAGCGGGAGCGTGGGTTACGCAGTATTTT. Its translation is CASSGLAGAWVTQYF.

This clone occurred once. The genes are TRBV5-4 and TRBJ1-2, with a tentative D call TRBD1 (5 bases). The CDR3 is 13 amino acids. The V and J ends lost 2 bases and 6 bases respectively, with 11 bases between them. Germline CDR1 is SGHNT and CDR2 is YYREEE (reference sequence). In DNA, the CDR3 is TGTGCCAGCAGCTTAGGAGTCAGGGATGGCTACACCTTC. Amino acid sequence: CASSLGVRDGYTF.

This chain links TRBV29-1 with TRBJ2-5, with 7 bases aligning to TRBD1. The V and J ends lost 7 bases and 4 bases, in that order; junction bases with no gene match: 6. Germline CDR1 reads SQVTM; CDR2 reads ANQGSEA. The CDR3 is 12 residues long. The CDR3 loop reads CSGKTGIETQYF. CDR3 coding DNA: TGCAGCGGAAAGACAGGGATAGAGACCCAGTACTTC.

This clone showed up just a few times. The genes are TRBV5-8 and TRBJ2-6; D unresolved. Germline V gene data show CDR1 as SGHTS and CDR2 as YDEGEE. This CDR3 has 15 amino acids. V dropped 0 bases and J dropped 0 bases, with 4 bases sitting between them. The CDR3 nucleotides read TGTGCCAGCAGCTTGGGGAGCTCTGGGGCCAACGTCCTGACTTTC. Protein sequence: CASSLGSSGANVLTF.

This sequence joins TRBV5-1 and TRBJ2-7, with unresolved D. There are 12 residues in the CDR3. Germline V gene data show CDR1 as SGHRS and CDR2 as YFSETQ. The ends were cut back, 4 bases at V and 3 bases at J, with 8 bases in the middle. Here the CDR3 reads CASSLLNYEQYF. In DNA, the CDR3 is TGCGCCAGCAGCCTACTTAACTACGAGCAGTACTTC.

The V call is TRBV19, the J call TRBJ2-3; TRBD2 matches 10 bases. CDR3 size: 15 residues. Trimming at V came to 6 bases and at J to 1 base, leaving 4 bases not matched to a gene. Looked up from germline, CDR1 is LNHDA and CDR2 is SQIVND (reference sequence). Written as DNA, the CDR3 is TGTGCCAGTAGAGTCACTAGCGGGGGCACAGATACGCAGTATTTT. It encodes CASRVTSGGTDTQYF.

J is TRBJ2-7 and V is TRBV6-5; weak D call: TRBD2 (5 bases). Trimming removed 10 bases at V and 6 bases at J, with 19 bases between. Germline CDR1 reads MNHEY; CDR2 reads SVGAGI. The CDR3 runs to 13 residues. The DNA of the CDR3 is TGTGCCACCCTCGACGGACTTTCGGGCGAGCAGTACTTC. Translated: CATLDGLSGEQYF.

The chain uses TRBV4-3 and TRBJ2-2; 7 nucleotides line up with TRBD2. From germline, CDR1 is LGHNA and CDR2 YSLEER. The CDR3 totals 14 residues. V lost 4 bases, J lost 6 bases, and 5 bases stayed unmatched. CDR3 DNA sequence: TGCGCCAGCAGCCTTGGGGGGAGGGCCGGGGAGCTGTTTTTT. It encodes CASSLGGRAGELFF.

A remark on this clone: Additional DNA sequences in this sample encode the identical CDR3. J is TRBJ1-5 and V is TRBV27; tentatively, D is TRBD1 (5 bases). The CDR3 extends over 13 amino acids. Germline CDR1 is MNHEY and CDR2 is SMNVEV (reference sequence). The ends were cut back, 8 bases at V and 6 bases at J, with 14 bases in the middle. For the CDR3, the DNA is TGTGCCAGCCGGGCGGGGGTGGGTCAGCCCCAGCATTTT. Translated: CASRAGVGQPQHF.

The V and J genes are TRBV4-1 and TRBJ2-1, with D uncertain. V was cut by 1 base and J by 4 bases, with 11 bases left in between. Germline V gene data show CDR1 as MGHRA and CDR2 as YSYEKL. This CDR3 comprises 15 residues. CDR3 sequence: CASSQGRLVYNEQFF. The CDR3 DNA follows: TGCGCCAGCAGCCAAGGAAGATTAGTTTACAATGAGCAGTTCTTC.

The sample holds many counts of this clone. V and J are TRBV11-2 and TRBJ2-5; 11 positions match TRBD2. The CDR3 spans 18 residues. The junction had 19 bases not matched to a gene; V was cut back by 6 bases and J by 7 bases. Germline V CDR1 and CDR2: SGHAT, FQNNGV. The CDR3 spells CASRPGQVPSGGIGTQYF. For the CDR3, the DNA is TGTGCCAGCAGACCGGGACAGGTCCCTAGCGGGGGGATCGGGACCCAGTACTTC.

The rearrangement joins TRBV7-8 to TRBJ2-7; 9 bases map to TRBD1. Trimming took 4 bases from V and 6 from J; bases not matched to a gene: 7. Germline V gives CDR1 SGHVS, CDR2 FQNEAQ. CDR3 length: 14 residues. CDR3 in DNA: TGTGCCAGCAGCTACGCTGGGACAGGGTCCGAGCAGTACTTC. Its translation is CASSYAGTGSEQYF.

V usage is TRBV7-3 and J usage is TRBJ2-3, with a tentative D call TRBD2 (5 bases). V gave up 2 bases and J gave up 10 bases, with 13 bases separating them. The CDR3 spans 13 residues. Germline values: CDR1 SGHTA, CDR2 FQGTGA. This chain's CDR3 is CASSLERSGAQYF. The CDR3 DNA sequence: TGTGCCAGCAGCTTAGAAAGGAGCGGTGCGCAGTATTTT.

CDR3 DNA: TGTGCCAGCAGTTTCCCACAGGGGGCCACCTACGAGCAGTACTTC. This translates into CASSFPQGATYEQYF. J is TRBJ2-7 and V is TRBV28, with 9 bases fitting TRBD1. The V gene end was trimmed by 3 bases and the J gene end by 2 bases; junction bases not matched to a gene: 5. Germline values: CDR1 MDHEN, CDR2 SYDVKM. CDR3 length equals 15 residues.

The rearrangement joins TRBV4-3 to TRBJ1-2; 9 bases align to TRBD1. Germline CDR1 LGHNA, CDR2 YSLEER. V lost 4 bases to trimming and J lost 2 bases; unmatched junction nucleotides: 2. This CDR3 is 14 amino acids long. CDR3: CASSRTGVNYGYTF. The DNA for the CDR3 is TGCGCCAGCAGCCGGACAGGGGTAAACTATGGCTACACCTTC.

V gene TRBV11-2 combines with J gene TRBJ1-5; TRBD1 might be the D (5 bases). The V gene's germline CDR1 is SGHAT and CDR2 FQNNGV. CDR3 size: 14 residues. Trimming removed 2 bases from V and 2 bases from J, with 7 bases in between. CDR3: CASSLKGGNQPQHF. The DNA for the CDR3 is TGTGCCAGCAGCTTAAAAGGGGGCAATCAGCCCCAGCATTTT.

The chain has TRBV4-3 and TRBJ2-2; 7 bases are shared with TRBD2. V trimming: 3 bases; J trimming: 2 bases; junction bases outside the gene matches: 9. The germline V gene encodes CDR1 LGHNA and CDR2 YSLEER. This CDR3 comprises 17 residues. The CDR3 region has the DNA TGCGCCAGCAGCCAGAATAGCGGGCCCGGTAACACCGGGGAGCTGTTTTTT. Translating it yields CASSQNSGPGNTGELFF.

The J gene is TRBJ1-1, the V gene TRBV5-1; a weak D match, TRBD1 (6 bases). The CDR3 runs 15 residues. V lost 4 bases to trimming and J lost 0 bases, with 13 bases between them. The V gene's germline CDR1 is SGHRS and CDR2 YFSETQ. CDR3 region: CASSVEGVMNTEAFF. CDR3 DNA: TGCGCCAGCAGCGTGGAGGGGGTTATGAACACTGAAGCTTTCTTT. The whole variable domain, filled in from reference TRBV5-1 and TRBJ1-1, reads KAGVTQTPRYLIKTRGQQVTLSCSPISGHRSVSWYQQTPGQGLQFLFEYFSETQRNKGNFPGRFSGRQFSNSRSEMNVSTLELGDSALYLCASSVEGVMNTEAFFGQGTRLTVV.

The rearrangement links TRBV27 to TRBJ2-7; D possibly corresponds to TRBD1 (6 bases). This CDR3 has 13 residues. Germline values: CDR1 MNHEY, CDR2 SMNVEV (reference sequence). Trimming left V 0 bases short and J 4 bases short, with 7 bases between. As DNA, the CDR3 is TGTGCCAGCAGTTTATCTAGGGGGTACGAGCAGTACTTC. Translation gives CASSLSRGYEQYF.

The chain employs TRBV12-5 and TRBJ1-5, with D possibly being TRBD1 (6 bases). This CDR3 comprises 16 residues. V lost 10 bases, J lost 1 base, and 20 bases lay in between. The germline V gene encodes CDR1 LGHNT and CDR2 FRNRAP. CDR3 DNA sequence: TGTGCTACACTCAGCGGGGGGCAGGGCAGCAATCAGCCCCAGCATTTT. Amino acid sequence: CATLSGGQGSNQPQHF.

This clone was seen just once. One end of the junction is discordant with germline, which a read error may explain. The V call is TRBV6-6, the J call TRBJ2-7; D might be TRBD1 (5 bases). The CDR3 consists of 13 residues. The germline V gene has CDR1 MNHNY and CDR2 SVGAGI (reference sequence). CDR3 sequence reads: CASSQTETYEQNF. The CDR3 DNA follows: TGTGCCAGCAGTCAGACAGAGACCTACGAGCAGAACTTC.

This sequence joins TRBV6-5 and TRBJ1-1; the D is unclear. The V and J ends lost 2 bases and 0 bases respectively, with 10 bases between them. The germline V gene has CDR1 MNHEY and CDR2 SVGAGI. CDR3 length equals 15 residues. The CDR3 spells CASSYAGGMNTEAFF. In DNA form, the CDR3 reads TGTGCCAGCAGTTACGCGGGTGGAATGAACACTGAAGCTTTCTTT.